The rows below give T cell receptor beta chains drawn from one sample of a study of cytomegalovirus exposure and HLA in healthy donors. The table came from immunoSEQ multiplex PCR; TCRdb's copy has only in-frame clones and leaves some out. The table includes roughly 100,000 clones, roughly two thirds detected once. Input material: PBMCs. Receptors were obtained from a woman in her forties or fifties in good health and CMV-seropositive. The CDR3 runs from the conserved cysteine through the conserved F or W. The order of the fields is D gene, J gene, clone size, V gene, CDR3 protein, CDR3 DNA. A D gene is named only where the DNA matches it firmly. Clone size is given for some rows only: seen once, a few or many times, or a class if the clone is expanded.

. | TRBJ2-5 | . | TRBV4-2 | CASSQEADTETQYF | TGTGCCAGCAGCCAAGAAGCTGATACGGAGACCCAGTACTTC
. | TRBJ2-5 | . | TRBV9 | CASSVDLTSVVGTQYF | TGTGCCAGCAGCGTAGACTTGACTAGTGTGGTAGGGACCCAGTACTTC
. | TRBJ2-2 | . | TRBV2 | CASSRTIANTGELFF | TGTGCCAGCAGCAGGACAATCGCGAACACCGGGGAGCTGTTTTTT
TRBD1 | TRBJ2-7 | . | TRBV11-2 | CASSLGQGTYEQYF | TGTGCCAGCAGCTTGGGACAGGGGACCTACGAGCAGTACTTC
TRBD1 | TRBJ1-5 | . | TRBV4-2 | CASSQGDREYQPQHF | TGTGCCAGCAGCCAAGGGGACAGGGAATATCAGCCCCAGCATTTT
. | TRBJ2-5 | . | TRBV7-3 | CASSLWGSYQETQYF | TGTGCCAGCAGCTTGTGGGGCTCGTACCAAGAGACCCAGTACTTC
. | TRBJ2-7 | . | TRBV5-6 | CASSPRRILVHEQYF | TGTGCCAGCAGCCCAAGGAGGATACTAGTCCACGAGCAGTACTTC
. | TRBJ2-3 | few | TRBV5-1 | CASSFTGDTQYF | TGCGCCAGCAGCTTTACAGGAGATACGCAGTATTTT
TRBD2 | TRBJ2-3 | . | TRBV5-6 | CASSFRTSGTTDTQYF | TGTGCCAGCAGCTTTCGGACTAGCGGGACCACAGATACGCAGTATTTT
TRBD1 | TRBJ2-2 | . | TRBV5-4 | CASSAGQGIGELFF | TGTGCCAGCAGCGCGGGACAGGGGATCGGGGAGCTGTTTTTT
. | TRBJ2-2 | . | TRBV30 | CAWSVGFGEAGELFF | TGTGCCTGGAGTGTAGGGTTCGGGGAGGCCGGGGAGCTGTTTTTT
. | TRBJ2-7 | . | TRBV7-2 | CASSAGLRTHEQYF | TGTGCCAGCAGCGCGGGACTCCGGACCCACGAGCAGTACTTC
. | TRBJ2-5 | . | TRBV7-2 | CASSFTSQQETQYF | TGTGCCAGCAGCTTCACTTCCCAACAAGAGACCCAGTACTTC
TRBD1 | TRBJ1-2 | few | TRBV28 | CASSPTGRGYGYTF | TGTGCCAGCAGCCCGACAGGGCGGGGCTATGGCTACACCTTC
. | TRBJ1-3 | . | TRBV5-5 | CASSPSTSGNTIYF | TGTGCCAGCAGCCCTAGCACTTCTGGAAACACCATATATTTT
TRBD1 | TRBJ1-5 | . | TRBV6-1 | CASSPDRGQPQHF | TGTGCCAGCAGCCCTGACAGGGGACAGCCCCAGCATTTT
TRBD1 | TRBJ1-4 | once | TRBV4-1 | CASSQGDSRNEKLFF | TGCGCCAGCAGCCAAGGGGACAGCAGAAATGAAAAACTGTTTTTT
. | TRBJ1-1 | . | TRBV5-1 | CASKNEDRLNTEAFF | TGCGCCAGCAAGAACGAGGACAGATTGAACACTGAAGCTTTCTTT
TRBD2 | TRBJ2-3 | few | TRBV19 | CASNQLAGGADTQYF | TGTGCCAGTAACCAACTAGCGGGAGGGGCAGATACGCAGTATTTT
TRBD1 | TRBJ2-7 | . | TRBV27 | CASSFLGQLYEQYF | TGTGCCAGCAGTTTTTTGGGACAGCTCTACGAGCAGTACTTC
. | TRBJ2-7 | once | TRBV5-1 | CASSYLPDSLFYEQYF | TGCGCCAGCAGCTACCTACCGGACAGCCTTTTCTACGAGCAGTACTTC
TRBD2 | TRBJ2-7 | few | TRBV27 | CASSLGLAYEQYF | TGTGCCAGCAGTTTGGGACTAGCTTACGAGCAGTACTTC
TRBD2 | TRBJ2-1 | . | TRBV9 | CASSVNVGGRDEQFF | TGTGCCAGCAGCGTGAATGTGGGAGGGAGGGATGAGCAGTTCTTC
. | TRBJ1-2 | . | TRBV6-5 | CASSNRGSYGYTF | TGTGCCAGCAGCAACCGGGGAAGCTATGGCTACACCTTC
TRBD2 | TRBJ2-1 | medium-sized | TRBV10-3 | CAIMGREGYNEQFF | TGTGCCATCATGGGGAGGGAAGGCTACAATGAGCAGTTCTTC
. | TRBJ1-5 | . | TRBV18 | CASSPPGQPQHF | TGTGCCAGCTCACCTCCGGGTCAGCCCCAGCATTTT
TRBD2 | TRBJ2-5 | . | TRBV5-5 | CASSLGEASGKPWETQYF | TGTGCCAGCAGCCTGGGGGAGGCTAGCGGGAAACCATGGGAGACCCAGTACTTC
TRBD1 | TRBJ2-7 | . | TRBV6-6 | CASSGTGGVSYEQYF | TGTGCCAGCAGTGGGACAGGAGGGGTGTCCTACGAGCAGTACTTC